This note documents a single T cell receptor beta chain sequence. Its specific antigen is unknown. Per-nucleotide qualities are absent, and no much larger clonotype sits a single base away. From cysteine to phenylalanine, the CDR3 is 12 amino acids long. The only DNA kept is the CDR3, 36 bases in frame from the first base. V drops 3 bases and J drops 2 bases, leaving 4 bases in between. Looking up the germline V gene yields CDR1 SGHVS and CDR2 FQNEAQ. These data belong to a study of cytomegalovirus exposure and HLA in healthy donors (dated by TCRdb to about 2017). In the study overall: In an earlier analysis of roughly 590 of the donors, 276 Gb of sequence data and 100 million or so unique TCR beta sequences from about 180 million T cells were reported. Approximately 310 gigabases of sequencing data and roughly 90 million unique TCR sequences were included in an early release covering about 600 HLA-typed donors. Of the roughly 390 genotyped donors, over 65% fell in the genetic ancestry cluster associated with self-reported Caucasian donors. The study was designed to test whether signatures of past pathogen exposure could be identified by cataloging public T cell receptors. The study profiled the T cell repertoires of under 850 subjects by immunosequencing and related them to cytomegalovirus serostatus. Along with the approximately 600-subject first cohort, a separate validation cohort of 120 different subjects was used. High-throughput TCR immunosequencing, statistical association of individual TCRs with disease status, and machine learning were combined to predict cytomegalovirus infection status. In a later analysis, previously published TCR beta repertoires from fewer than 750 donors were re-analyzed and high-resolution HLA genotyping was added so that TCR occurrence patterns could be studied. Rather than drawing on any new phenotypic data, the later analysis identified candidate immune exposures from TCR beta sequences and the way those sequences occurred across donors. To decide whether each TCR beta V gene segment behaved as functional or pseudogenic, an earlier analysis of fewer than 750 of the donors relied on high-throughput TCR beta sequencing. Donor age, sex, ethnicity and CMV serostatus were collected together with the repertoire data. A later genetic analysis took genome-wide SNP genotypes for about three fifths of the roughly 670 donors and used that subset as a discovery cohort. Every repertoire in the discovery cohort had been generated on one and the same sequencing platform. Both class I and class II loci were covered by HLA typing, at four-digit resolution. Typing coverage differed by locus: A, B, C, DRB1 and DQB1 were typed in about 620-640 donors, DQA1 in approximately 520, DPA1 in some 600, and DPB1 in 450 to 480. About five DR-DQ haplotypes were treated as single units for association and clustering because of strong linkage in the cohort. Across around 400 genotyped donors of the cohort, an average of about 250,000 unique TCR beta nucleotide sequences per donor were sequenced, and roughly 17% of those sequences were non-productive.

Library method: the immunoSEQ multiplex PCR assay. The multiplex PCR relied on a mix of 60 forward primers for TCR Vbeta segments and 13 reverse primers for TCR Jbeta segments. A multiplex PCR assay on genomic DNA amplified the CDR3 region of rearranged TCR beta genes. Amplified TCR beta libraries were sequenced as 87-base-pair reads on the Illumina HiSeq System. Processing in the source paper ran as follows. Across the roughly 670 repertoires, a later analysis counted 78 million or so unique TCR beta chains, 9.5 million to 12 million of which were shared by at least two donors. To remove PCR and sequencing errors, raw reads were error-corrected and collapsed into unique sequences using a nearest-neighbor algorithm that merged closely related sequences. Alignment of CDR3 sequences to IMGT reference sequences was used to assign V, D and J gene segments. For a sequence to be retained, at least a six-nucleotide match to both a V gene segment and a J gene segment was required. Rearrangements were classified as productive when the CDR3 lacked stop codons and remained in frame with V and J, and all other rearrangements were classified as non-productive. CDR3 was defined according to IMGT convention as the region running from the second conserved V-encoded cysteine to the conserved J-encoded phenylalanine. The earlier analysis of some 540 of the donors excluded any sequence lacking an unambiguous match to a single V gene segment. An earlier analysis of fewer than 650 of the donors classified V segments as functional when productive rearrangements were above 56.7% and as segregating when the standard deviation between donors was above 5%. A statistical classification framework was built for diagnosing cytomegalovirus status from the catalog of TCR beta chain sequences. In a later analysis, V and J genes were assigned by comparing TCR nucleotide sequences against IMGT/GENE-DB human TR gene sequences. Using the TCRdist pipeline, a later analysis assigned CDR3 sequences along with most-parsimonious VDJ recombination scenarios. In a later analysis, each TCR beta chain was defined by its CDR3 amino acid sequence together with its V-gene family, and reads without a unique V-gene family were excluded. To address suspected cross-contamination and a sequencing artifact, a later analysis removed some 620 highly shared, low-generation-probability nucleotide sequences. In a later analysis, a clonal expansion index for each public chain was calculated from normalized within-repertoire ranks of inferred template counts. In a later analysis, generation probabilities were computed with a VDJ recombination model fitted to out-of-frame rearrangements, and the resulting probabilities were checked against IGoR. In a later analysis, hypergeometric tests were used to score TCR-TCR, TCR-HLA and TCR-CMV co-occurrence, with a repertoire-size bias correction applied to TCR pairs. False discovery rates were estimated in a later analysis by permuting HLA or CMV assignments 20 times. In a later analysis, co-occurring TCRs were grouped using DBSCAN, with TCRdist sequence similarity added in when clustering inside HLA-allele-positive subsets. Repertoires with fewer than 30,000 or more than 120,000 public chains, plus five repertoires with anomalous nucleotide sharing, were excluded from co-occurrence clustering. This immuneACCESS table, as held by TCRdb, lists in-frame sequences with V and J called but not all clones. Of the missing ones, under half trace to an unresolved V gene in checked studies; the others have no known cause. For V, J and clone size, that table is used; D and trimming come from the DNA. For this sample there are about 180,000 clones; around 80% appear just once. The ten largest clonotypes hold 3% to 3.5% of the sample.

Study-wide findings and limitations: In an earlier analysis of approximately 600 of the donors, most TCR beta V segments were observed in productive rearrangements about 90% or about 30% of the time, broadly matching IMGT annotations. In vitro tests confirmed that a few of the cytomegalovirus-associated TCR beta chains recognize cytomegalovirus antigens. HLA typing was unavailable for some donors at each locus, so association tests used only the typed subset. A later analysis found that most CMV-associated TCR beta chains appeared HLA-restricted, with HLA associations seemingly driven largely by CMV exposure. According to a later analysis, TCR association rates differed among HLA loci, with DRB1 alleles showing the most associated TCRs and HLA-C alleles showing the fewest. Most TCR sequences were observed very rarely across donors, whereas some public TCRs were present in many individuals. It was suggested by the authors that the approach could potentially be generalized to other disease states and immunological phenotypes. According to a later analysis, parvovirus B19, influenza, CMV and Epstein-Barr virus appeared linked to several top co-occurrence clusters. Linkage disequilibrium might explain the correlated functional status among segregating V segments, but an unknown experimental factor could not be excluded. In a later analysis, HLA-associated TCR beta chains were found to be more clonally expanded and to have lower generation probabilities than equally common non-associated chains. Sequencing depth was assumed to be roughly uniform across donors in the presence/absence analyses, though that assumption may not hold. The sequencing pipeline was judged likely to have produced a cluster of highly shared sequence variants as a technical artifact. A further reported finding was that TCR beta sequences accurately predicted the HLA-A and HLA-B alleles for most subjects in the first cohort. A later genetic analysis reported fewer N-insertions in productive TCRs among donors in an Asian-associated ancestry cluster than the approximately 670-donor mean. In this cohort, only TCR beta chains were sequenced, and detectable features were limited by the absence of alpha or paired-chain data. The classifier was reported to diagnose cytomegalovirus status with high specificity and sensitivity in both the original and validation cohorts. The study gave a list of 150 to 200 TCR beta chains associated with cytomegalovirus. Because counts were too low, about 15 rarely observed V segments, including chromosome 9 orphons, were left out of the earlier analysis of roughly 600 of the donors. Strong co-occurrence of HLA alleles, especially DR and DQ, made assigning TCR associations to individual alleles difficult. Some IMGT-functional V segments, including TRBV6-2 and TRBV6-3, could not be told apart with the 87-base-pair reads, so those segments were excluded. CMV serostatus was the only immune exposure information available for the cohort. V-gene and J-gene trimming of TCR beta chains was associated with a missense DCLRE1C variant in a later genetic analysis, and the association was replicated in an independent cohort. At a false discovery rate of 0.05, a later analysis linked roughly 17,000 TCR beta sequences to specific HLA alleles.

The cohort comprised under 700 healthy bone marrow donors. All cohort members were sampled while nominally healthy, although unrecorded immune exposures were likely present. The donor tested CMV seropositive and was one of the 289 seropositive cohort members. A peripheral blood sample was provided by each donor, and peripheral blood mononuclear cells were used for TCR beta sequencing. The Qiagen DNeasy Blood Extraction Kit was used to extract genomic DNA from the blood cell samples. The sequenced sample consisted of PBMCs. The chain employs TRBV7-8 and TRBJ1-2, with the D gene too uncertain to name. The source of this sequence is a woman in her forties or fifties in good health and CMV-seropositive. The CDR3 here reads CASSFSNYGYTF. At the DNA level, the sequence is TGTGCCAGCAGCTTCTCCAACTATGGCTACACCTTC.